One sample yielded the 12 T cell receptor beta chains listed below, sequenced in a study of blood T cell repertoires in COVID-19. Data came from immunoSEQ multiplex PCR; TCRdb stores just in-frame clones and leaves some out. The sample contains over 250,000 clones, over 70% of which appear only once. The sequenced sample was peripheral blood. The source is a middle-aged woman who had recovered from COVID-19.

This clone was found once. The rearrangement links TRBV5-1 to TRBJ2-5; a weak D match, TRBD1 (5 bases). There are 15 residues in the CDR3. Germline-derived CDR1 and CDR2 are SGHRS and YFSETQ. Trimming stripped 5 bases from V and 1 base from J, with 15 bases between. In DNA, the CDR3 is TGCGCCAGCAGACCGCGGACATTCATCCAAGAGACCCAGTACTTC. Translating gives CASRPRTFIQETQYF.

This CDR3 is CASSFSEGNIQYF. CDR3 nucleotide sequence: TGTGCCAGCAGTTTCTCTGAGGGAAACATTCAGTACTTC. V is TRBV12-3 or TRBV12-4 and J is TRBJ2-4; weak D call: TRBD2 (5 bases). This CDR3 comprises 13 residues. Trimming removed 3 bases from V and 6 bases from J, with 9 bases in between.

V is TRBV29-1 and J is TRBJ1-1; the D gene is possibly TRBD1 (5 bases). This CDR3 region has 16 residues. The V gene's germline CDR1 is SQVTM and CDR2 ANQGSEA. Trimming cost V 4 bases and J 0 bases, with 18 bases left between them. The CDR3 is CSVGPPTEGMNTEAFF. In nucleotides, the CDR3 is TGCAGCGTTGGCCCCCCGACAGAAGGTATGAACACTGAAGCTTTCTTT.

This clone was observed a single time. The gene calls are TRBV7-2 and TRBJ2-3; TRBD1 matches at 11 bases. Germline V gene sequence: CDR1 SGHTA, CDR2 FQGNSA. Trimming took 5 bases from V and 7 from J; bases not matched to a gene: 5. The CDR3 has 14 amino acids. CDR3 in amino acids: CASSPDRGRHTQYF. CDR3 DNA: TGTGCCAGCAGCCCGGACAGGGGGCGGCATACGCAGTATTTT.

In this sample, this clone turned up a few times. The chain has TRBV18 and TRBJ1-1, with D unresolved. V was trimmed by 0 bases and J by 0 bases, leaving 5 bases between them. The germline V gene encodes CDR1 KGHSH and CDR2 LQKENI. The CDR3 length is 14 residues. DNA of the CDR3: TGTGCCAGCTCACCACCGAGTCTGAACACTGAAGCTTTCTTT. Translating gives CASSPPSLNTEAFF.

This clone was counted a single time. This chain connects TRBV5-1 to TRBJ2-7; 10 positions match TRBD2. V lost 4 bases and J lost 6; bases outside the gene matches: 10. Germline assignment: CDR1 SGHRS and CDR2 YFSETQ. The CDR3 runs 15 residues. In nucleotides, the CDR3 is TGCGCCAGCAGCGACCAACCGGGACTAGCGTTCGAGCAGTACTTC. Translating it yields CASSDQPGLAFEQYF.

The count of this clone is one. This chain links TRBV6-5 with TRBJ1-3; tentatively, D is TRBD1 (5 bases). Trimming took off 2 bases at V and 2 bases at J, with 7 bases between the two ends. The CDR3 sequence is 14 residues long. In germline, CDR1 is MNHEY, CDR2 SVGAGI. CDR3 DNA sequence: TGTGCCAGCAGTTACGGGGGGGCTGGAAACACCATATATTTT. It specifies CASSYGGAGNTIYF.

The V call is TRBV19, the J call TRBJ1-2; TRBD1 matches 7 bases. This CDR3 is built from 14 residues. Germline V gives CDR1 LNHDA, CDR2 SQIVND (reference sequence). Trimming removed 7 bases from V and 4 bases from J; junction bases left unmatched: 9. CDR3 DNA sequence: TGTGCCAGTAACACACACAGGGGAGGCTATGGCTACACCTTC. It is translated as CASNTHRGGYGYTF.

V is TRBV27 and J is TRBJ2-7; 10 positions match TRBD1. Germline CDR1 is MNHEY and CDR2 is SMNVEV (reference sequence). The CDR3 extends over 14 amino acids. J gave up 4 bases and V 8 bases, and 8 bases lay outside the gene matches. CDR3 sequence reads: CASRVGQGFYEQYF. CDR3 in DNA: TGTGCCAGCCGTGTGGGACAGGGGTTTTACGAGCAGTACTTC.

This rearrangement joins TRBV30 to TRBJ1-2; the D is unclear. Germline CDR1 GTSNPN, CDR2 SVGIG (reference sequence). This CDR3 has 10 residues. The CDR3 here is CASGSYGYTF. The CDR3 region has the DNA TGTGCTTCAGGTTCCTATGGCTACACCTTC.

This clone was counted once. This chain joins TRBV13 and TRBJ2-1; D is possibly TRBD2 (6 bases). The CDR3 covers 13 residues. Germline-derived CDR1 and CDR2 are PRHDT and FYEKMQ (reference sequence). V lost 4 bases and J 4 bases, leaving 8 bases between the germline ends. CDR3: CASSSTSYNEQFF. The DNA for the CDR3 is TGTGCCAGCAGCTCGACTAGTTACAATGAGCAGTTCTTC.

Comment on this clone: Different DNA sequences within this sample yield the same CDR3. For the CDR3, the DNA is TGTGCCAGCAGCGCACTAATGAACACTGAAGCTTTCTTT. Protein sequence: CASSALMNTEAFF. This rearrangement joins TRBV9 to TRBJ1-1; no clear D. Germline V CDR1 and CDR2: SGDLS, YYNGEE. Deletions cut 3 bases from V and 0 bases from J, with 6 bases between. The CDR3 length is 13 residues.